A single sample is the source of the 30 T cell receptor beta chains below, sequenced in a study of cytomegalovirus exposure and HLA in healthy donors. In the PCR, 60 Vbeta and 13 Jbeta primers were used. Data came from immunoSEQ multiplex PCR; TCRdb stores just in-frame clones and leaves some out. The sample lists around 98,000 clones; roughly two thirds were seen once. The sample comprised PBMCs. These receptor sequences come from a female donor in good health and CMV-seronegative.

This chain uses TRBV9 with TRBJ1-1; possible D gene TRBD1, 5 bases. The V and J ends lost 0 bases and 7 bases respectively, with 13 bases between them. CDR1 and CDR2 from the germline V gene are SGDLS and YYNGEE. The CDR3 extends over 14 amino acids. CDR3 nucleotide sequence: TGTGCCAGCAGCGTAGGAGTCAGGGCGGATGAAGCTTTCTTT. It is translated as CASSVGVRADEAFF.

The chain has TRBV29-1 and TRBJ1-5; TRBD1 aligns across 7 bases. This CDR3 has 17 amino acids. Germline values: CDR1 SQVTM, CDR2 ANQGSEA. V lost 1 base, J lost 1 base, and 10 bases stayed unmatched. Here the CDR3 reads CSVEVGGRGKSNQPQHF. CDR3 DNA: TGCAGCGTTGAAGTAGGGGGCAGGGGAAAGAGCAATCAGCCCCAGCATTTT.

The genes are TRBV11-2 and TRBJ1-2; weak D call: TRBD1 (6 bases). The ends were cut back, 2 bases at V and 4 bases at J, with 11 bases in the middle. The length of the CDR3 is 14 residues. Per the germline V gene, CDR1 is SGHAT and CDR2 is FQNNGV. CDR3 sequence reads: CASSLIQGPYGYTF. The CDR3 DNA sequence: TGTGCCAGCAGCTTAATACAGGGACCCTATGGCTACACCTTC.

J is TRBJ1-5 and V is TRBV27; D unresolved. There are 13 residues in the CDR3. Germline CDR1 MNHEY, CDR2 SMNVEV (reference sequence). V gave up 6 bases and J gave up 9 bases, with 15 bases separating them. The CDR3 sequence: CASSDSTRRPQHF. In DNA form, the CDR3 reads TGTGCCAGCAGCGACTCAACCCGGCGGCCCCAGCATTTT.

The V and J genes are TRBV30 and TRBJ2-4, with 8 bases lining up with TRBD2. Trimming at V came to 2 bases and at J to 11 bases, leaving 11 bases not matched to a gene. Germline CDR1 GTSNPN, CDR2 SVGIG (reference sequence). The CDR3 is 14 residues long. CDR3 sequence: CAWSPPGLGCLQYF. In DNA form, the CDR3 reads TGTGCCTGGAGTCCACCGGGACTAGGATGTCTTCAGTACTTC.

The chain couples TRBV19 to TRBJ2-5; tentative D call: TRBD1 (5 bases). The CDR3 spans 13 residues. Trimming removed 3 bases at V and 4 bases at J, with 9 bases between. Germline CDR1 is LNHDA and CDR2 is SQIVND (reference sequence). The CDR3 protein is CASSMTAGETQYF. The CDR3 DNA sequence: TGTGCCAGTAGTATGACAGCCGGAGAGACCCAGTACTTC. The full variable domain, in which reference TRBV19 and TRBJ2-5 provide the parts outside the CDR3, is DGGITQSPKYLFRKEGQNVTLSCEQNLNHDAMYWYRQDPGQGLRLIYYSQIVNDFQKGDIAEGYSVSREKKESFPLTVTSAQKNPTAFYLCASSMTAGETQYFGPGTRLLVL.

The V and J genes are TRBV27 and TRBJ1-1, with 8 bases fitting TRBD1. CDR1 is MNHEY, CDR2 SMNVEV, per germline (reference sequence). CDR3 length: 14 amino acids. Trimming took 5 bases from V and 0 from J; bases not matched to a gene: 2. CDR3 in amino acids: CASSNRGMNTEAFF. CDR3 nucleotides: TGTGCCAGCAGTAACAGGGGGATGAACACTGAAGCTTTCTTT.

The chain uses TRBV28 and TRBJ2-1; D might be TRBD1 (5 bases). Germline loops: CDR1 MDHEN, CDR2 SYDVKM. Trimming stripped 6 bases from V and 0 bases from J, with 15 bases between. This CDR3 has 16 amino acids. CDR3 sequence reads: CASSTYRGSSYNEQFF. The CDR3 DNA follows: TGTGCCAGCAGCACCTATAGGGGAAGCTCCTACAATGAGCAGTTCTTC.

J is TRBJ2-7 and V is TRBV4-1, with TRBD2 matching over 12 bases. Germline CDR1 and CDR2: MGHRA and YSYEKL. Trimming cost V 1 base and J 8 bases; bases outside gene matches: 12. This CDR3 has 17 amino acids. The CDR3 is CASSQGVRTSGVLKQYF. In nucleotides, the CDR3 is TGCGCCAGCAGCCAAGGCGTAAGGACTAGCGGGGTATTAAAGCAGTACTTC.

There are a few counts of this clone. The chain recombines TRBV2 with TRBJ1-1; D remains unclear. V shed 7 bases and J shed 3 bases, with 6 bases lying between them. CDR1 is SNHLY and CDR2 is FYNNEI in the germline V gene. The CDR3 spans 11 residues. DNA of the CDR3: TGTGCCAGCACGGTCGACACTGAAGCTTTCTTT. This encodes CASTVDTEAFF.

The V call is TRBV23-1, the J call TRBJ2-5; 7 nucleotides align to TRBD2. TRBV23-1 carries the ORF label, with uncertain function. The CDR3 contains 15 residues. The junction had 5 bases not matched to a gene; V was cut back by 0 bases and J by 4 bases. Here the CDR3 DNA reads TGCGCCAGCAGTCAATCCCTGACGGGGGGAGAGACCCAGTACTTC. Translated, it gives CASSQSLTGGETQYF.

This CDR3 is CASTGEGAFF. DNA for the CDR3: TGTGCCAGCACAGGGGAGGGAGCTTTCTTT. The chain has TRBV6-6 and TRBJ1-1; tentatively, D is TRBD1 (6 bases). The CDR3 is 10 amino acids. V lost 7 bases, J lost 10 bases, and 10 bases lay in between. Germline CDR1 is MNHNY and CDR2 is SVGAGI (reference sequence).

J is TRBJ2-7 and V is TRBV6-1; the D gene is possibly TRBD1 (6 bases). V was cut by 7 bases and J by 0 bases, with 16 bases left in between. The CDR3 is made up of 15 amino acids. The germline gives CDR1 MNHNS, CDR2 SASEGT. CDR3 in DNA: TGTGCCAGCACACTACAGGGATCAATCTCCTACGAGCAGTACTTC. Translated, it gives CASTLQGSISYEQYF.

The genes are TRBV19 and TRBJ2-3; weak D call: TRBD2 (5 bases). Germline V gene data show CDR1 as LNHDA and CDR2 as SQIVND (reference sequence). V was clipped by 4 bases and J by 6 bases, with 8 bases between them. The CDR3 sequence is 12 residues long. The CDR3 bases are TGTGCCAGTAGTACAGCGGCGGATACGCAGTATTTT. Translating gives CASSTAADTQYF. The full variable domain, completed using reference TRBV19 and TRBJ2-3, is DGGITQSPKYLFRKEGQNVTLSCEQNLNHDAMYWYRQDPGQGLRLIYYSQIVNDFQKGDIAEGYSVSREKKESFPLTVTSAQKNPTAFYLCASSTAADTQYFGPGTRLTVL.

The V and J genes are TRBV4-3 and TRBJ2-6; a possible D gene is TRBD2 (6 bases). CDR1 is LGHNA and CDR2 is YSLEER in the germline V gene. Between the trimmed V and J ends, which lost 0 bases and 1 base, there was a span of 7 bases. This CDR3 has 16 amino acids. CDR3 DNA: TGCGCCAGCAGCCAAGATGGGACTTCTGGGGCCAACGTCCTGACTTTC. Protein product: CASSQDGTSGANVLTF.

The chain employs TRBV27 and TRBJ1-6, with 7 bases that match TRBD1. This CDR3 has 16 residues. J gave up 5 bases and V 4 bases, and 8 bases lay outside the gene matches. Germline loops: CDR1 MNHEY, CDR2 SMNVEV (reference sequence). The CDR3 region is CASSYQQGIDNSPLHF. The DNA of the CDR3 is TGTGCCAGCAGTTATCAACAGGGGATTGATAATTCACCCCTCCACTTT.

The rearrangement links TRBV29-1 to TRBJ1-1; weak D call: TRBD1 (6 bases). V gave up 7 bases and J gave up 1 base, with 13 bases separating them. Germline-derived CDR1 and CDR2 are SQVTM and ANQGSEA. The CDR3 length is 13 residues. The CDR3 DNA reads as TGCAGCGCGAGCAGGGGCCCGAACACTGAAGCTTTCTTT. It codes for CSASRGPNTEAFF. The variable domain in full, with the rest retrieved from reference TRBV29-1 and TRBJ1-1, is SAVISQKPSRDICQRGTSLTIQCQVDSQVTMMFWYRQQPGQSLTLIATANQGSEATYESGFVIDKFPISRPNLTFSTLTVSNMSPEDSSIYLCSASRGPNTEAFFGQGTRLTVV.

CDR3 nucleotide sequence: TGTGCCAGCAGTGTCGGGCGGGACTCCTACGAGCAGTACTTC. It translates to CASSVGRDSYEQYF. This chain connects TRBV2 to TRBJ2-7, with a possible D match to TRBD2 (6 bases). Trimming stripped 4 bases from V and 0 bases from J, with 10 bases between. The CDR3 runs to 14 residues. The germline V gene encodes CDR1 SNHLY and CDR2 FYNNEI. Filled out from reference TRBV2 and TRBJ2-7, the complete variable domain reads EPEVTQTPSHQVTQMGQEVILRCVPISNHLYFYWYRQILGQKVEFLVSFYNNEISEKSEIFDDQFSVERPDGSNFTLKIRSTKLEDSAMYFCASSVGRDSYEQYFGPGTRLTVT.

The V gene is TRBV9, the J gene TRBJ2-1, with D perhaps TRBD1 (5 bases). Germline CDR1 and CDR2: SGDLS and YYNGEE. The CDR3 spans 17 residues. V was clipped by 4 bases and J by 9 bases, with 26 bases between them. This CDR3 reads CASSRSLGRVLVSEQFF. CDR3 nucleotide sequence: TGTGCCAGCAGCCGATCCCTGGGCAGGGTGCTAGTTAGTGAGCAGTTCTTC. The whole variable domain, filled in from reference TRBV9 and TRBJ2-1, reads DSGVTQTPKHLITATGQRVTLRCSPRSGDLSVYWYQQSLDQGLQFLIQYYNGEERAKGNILERFSAQQFPDLHSELNLSSLELGDSALYFCASSRSLGRVLVSEQFFGPGTRLTVL.

The chain's CDR3 is CASSSGRNNEQFF. The CDR3 nucleotides read TGTGCCAGCAGCTCCGGGAGAAACAATGAGCAGTTCTTC. This chain connects TRBV7-6 to TRBJ2-1; D is possibly TRBD2 (6 bases). The CDR3 sequence is 13 residues long. V lost 4 bases, J lost 5 bases, and 9 bases lay in between. Germline lookup yields CDR1 SGHVS and CDR2 FNYEAQ.

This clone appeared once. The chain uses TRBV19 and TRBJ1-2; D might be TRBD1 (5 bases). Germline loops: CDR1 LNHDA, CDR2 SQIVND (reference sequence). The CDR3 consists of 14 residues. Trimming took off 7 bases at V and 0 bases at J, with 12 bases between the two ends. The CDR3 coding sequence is TGTGCCAGTACCACTGACAGCCCTAACTATGGCTACACCTTC. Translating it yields CASTTDSPNYGYTF.

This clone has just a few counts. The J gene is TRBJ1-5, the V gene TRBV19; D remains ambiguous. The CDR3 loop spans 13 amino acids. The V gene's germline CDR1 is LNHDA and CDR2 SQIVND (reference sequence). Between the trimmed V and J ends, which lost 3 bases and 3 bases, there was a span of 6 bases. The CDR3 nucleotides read TGTGCCAGTAGTATTACAGACAATCAGCCCCAGCATTTT. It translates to CASSITDNQPQHF.

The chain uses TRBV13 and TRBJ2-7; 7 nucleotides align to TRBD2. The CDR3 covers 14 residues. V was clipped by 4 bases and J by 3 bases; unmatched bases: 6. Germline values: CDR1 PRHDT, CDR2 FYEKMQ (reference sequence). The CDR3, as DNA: TGTGCCAGCAGCTCTGGGGACTACGGCTACGAGCAGTACTTC. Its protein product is CASSSGDYGYEQYF.

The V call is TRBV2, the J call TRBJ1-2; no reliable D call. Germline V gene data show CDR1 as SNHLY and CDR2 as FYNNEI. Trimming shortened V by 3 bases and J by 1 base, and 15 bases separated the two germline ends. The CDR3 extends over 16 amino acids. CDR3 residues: CASSDPRLVINYGYTF. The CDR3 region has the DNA TGTGCCAGCAGTGATCCTAGGCTTGTCATTAACTATGGCTACACCTTC.

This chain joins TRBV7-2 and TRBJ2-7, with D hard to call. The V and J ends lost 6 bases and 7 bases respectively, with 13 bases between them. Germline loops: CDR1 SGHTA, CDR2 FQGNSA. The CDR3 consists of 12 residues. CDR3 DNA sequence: TGTGCCAGCAGTCTGCCATGGCGGGAGCAGTACTTC. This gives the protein CASSLPWREQYF.

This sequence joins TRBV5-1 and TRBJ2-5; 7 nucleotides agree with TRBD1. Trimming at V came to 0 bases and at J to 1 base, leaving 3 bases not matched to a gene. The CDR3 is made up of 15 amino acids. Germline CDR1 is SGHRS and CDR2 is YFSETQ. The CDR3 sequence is CASSLGQGVQETQYF. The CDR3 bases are TGCGCCAGCAGCTTGGGGCAGGGGGTCCAAGAGACCCAGTACTTC.

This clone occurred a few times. The CDR3 nucleotides read TGTGCCAGCAGCTATAACCAAGGAGGGACAGATACGCAGTATTTT. Residues: CASSYNQGGTDTQYF. The chain links TRBV7-9 to TRBJ2-3; a weak D match, TRBD2 (6 bases). Germline loops: CDR1 SEHNR, CDR2 FQNEAQ (reference sequence). The CDR3 consists of 15 residues. Trimming removed 4 bases from V and 3 bases from J, with 14 bases in between. Combining the CDR3 with reference TRBV7-9 and TRBJ2-3 gives the whole variable domain DTGVSQNPRHKITKRGQNVTFRCDPISEHNRLYWYRQTLGQGPEFLTYFQNEAQLEKSRLLSDRFSAERPKGSFSTLEIQRTEQGDSAMYLCASSYNQGGTDTQYFGPGTRLTVL.

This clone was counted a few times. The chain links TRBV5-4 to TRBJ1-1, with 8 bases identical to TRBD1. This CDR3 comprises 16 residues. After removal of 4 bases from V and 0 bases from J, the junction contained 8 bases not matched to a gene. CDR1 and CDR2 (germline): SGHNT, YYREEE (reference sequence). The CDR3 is CASSTDRARMNTEAFF. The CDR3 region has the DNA TGTGCCAGCAGCACGGACAGGGCGAGAATGAACACTGAAGCTTTCTTT.

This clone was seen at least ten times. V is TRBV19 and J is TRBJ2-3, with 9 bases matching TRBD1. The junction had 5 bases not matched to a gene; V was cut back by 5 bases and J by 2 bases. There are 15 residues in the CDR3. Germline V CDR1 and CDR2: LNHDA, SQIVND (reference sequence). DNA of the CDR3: TGTGCCAGTAGTGGACAGGGGTTCCTCACAGATACGCAGTATTTT. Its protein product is CASSGQGFLTDTQYF.

The CDR3 region is CASSFRGRSYNEQFF. CDR3 DNA: TGTGCCAGCAGTTTTCGTGGGAGGTCCTACAATGAGCAGTTCTTC. This rearrangement joins TRBV27 to TRBJ2-1; D may be TRBD2 (6 bases). The length of the CDR3 is 15 residues. Germline loops: CDR1 MNHEY, CDR2 SMNVEV (reference sequence). Trimming shortened V by 3 bases and J by 1 base, and 10 bases separated the two germline ends.